This T cell receptor beta chain stems from a study of post-analysis software for immune sequencing data. The wider study: Clinical courses comprised relapsing-remitting, secondary progressive and progressive-relapsing multiple sclerosis. Findings and limits, study-wide: Controls showed significantly higher normalized Chao1 diversity than did multiple sclerosis patients. With TRBV5-6, TRBV5-1 and TRBV20-1 included, about five TRBV segments were more frequent in patients than in controls.

The CDR3 contains 14 residues. The ends lost 3 bases at V and 4 bases at J; junction bases unmatched: 2. The germline gives CDR1 SNHLY, CDR2 FYNNEI. Sequencing libraries made from TCR beta cDNA carried unique molecular identifiers. Between about 1 and 11 million T cells gave rise to some 520,000 cDNA molecules. TCRdb reanalysed the PCR reads using MiXCR and keeps one entry per CDR3 protein. The sample carries some 240,000 distinct CDR3 sequences, 35% to 40% recorded once. The sample holds many counts of this clonotype. As yet, its antigen is unknown. What was sequenced was blood. This clonotype was sampled from a girl between 5 and 17 years old with multiple sclerosis. The J gene is TRBJ2-7, the V gene TRBV2; 11 nucleotides align to TRBD2. The CDR3 DNA follows: TGTGCCAGCAGTGAGCCTAGCGGGAGGTACGAGCAGTACTTC. As protein: CASSEPSGRYEQYF.